These T cell receptor beta chains were read from a single sample in a study of neoadjuvant anti-PD-1 for oral cavity cancer. The method was immunoSEQ multiplex PCR; TCRdb's version includes in-frame clones alone and lacks a portion of them. The table shows some 22,000 clones, with 25% to 35% occurring only once. Sequencing used tumor tissue, obtained after nivolumab (anti-PD-1) treatment. The source of these receptors is a person between 40 and 85 years old with oral cavity squamous cell carcinoma. Each CDR3 is given with its conserved first and last residue. Each record gives: V gene, J gene, D gene, clone size, CDR3 DNA, CDR3 protein. The D gene is left open where the match is weak. Part of the rows lack a size; the others show once, few, many or a class for expanded clones.

v_gene: TRBV2
j_gene: TRBJ1-5
d_gene: -
abundance: -
CDR3nt: TGTGCCAGCAGAATGGGTAATAATCAGCCCCAGCATTTT
CDR3aa: CASRMGNNQPQHF

v_gene: TRBV7-3
j_gene: TRBJ2-1
d_gene: -
abundance: -
CDR3nt: TGTGCCAGCAGCTTTGACGATCGGTCCTACAATGAGCAGTTCTTC
CDR3aa: CASSFDDRSYNEQFF

v_gene: TRBV14
j_gene: TRBJ1-2
d_gene: -
abundance: -
CDR3nt: TGTGCCAGCAGCCAAGTCCAGGCCGGGGGTGGCTACACCTTC
CDR3aa: CASSQVQAGGGYTF

v_gene: TRBV27
j_gene: TRBJ2-7
d_gene: TRBD2
abundance: few
CDR3nt: TGTGCCAGCAGTACACGGACTAGCGGGAGGGCCCCACTTTCCTACGAGCAGTACTTC
CDR3aa: CASSTRTSGRAPLSYEQYF

v_gene: TRBV7-2
j_gene: TRBJ1-5
d_gene: -
abundance: medium-sized
CDR3nt: TGTGCCAGCAGCTTAGGGGGGAGCCAGCCCCAGCATTTT
CDR3aa: CASSLGGSQPQHF

v_gene: TRBV4-1
j_gene: TRBJ2-2
d_gene: TRBD2
abundance: few
CDR3nt: TGCGCCAGCAGCCACAAGATCGGACTAGCGGACACCGGGGAGCTGTTTTTT
CDR3aa: CASSHKIGLADTGELFF

v_gene: TRBV10-2
j_gene: TRBJ2-7
d_gene: -
abundance: -
CDR3nt: TGCGCCAGCAGTGCGGAGTTTCCCTACGAGCAGTACTTC
CDR3aa: CASSAEFPYEQYF

v_gene: TRBV18
j_gene: TRBJ2-7
d_gene: TRBD2
abundance: once
CDR3nt: TGTGCCAGCTCCCGAACTAGCGACCTTTCCTACGAGCAGTACTTC
CDR3aa: CASSRTSDLSYEQYF

v_gene: TRBV7-9
j_gene: TRBJ1-2
d_gene: -
abundance: many
CDR3nt: TGTGCCAGCAGCTATAACTCCAACTATGGCTACACCTTC
CDR3aa: CASSYNSNYGYTF

v_gene: TRBV7-9
j_gene: TRBJ2-1
d_gene: -
abundance: -
CDR3nt: TGTGCCAGCAGCGAGACGGGGGGCAGGTTGGATGAGCAGTTCTTC
CDR3aa: CASSETGGRLDEQFF

v_gene: TRBV9
j_gene: TRBJ2-2
d_gene: -
abundance: few
CDR3nt: TGTGCCAGCAGCGTACGAGGGTTAGCGGTTGGCGGGGAGCTGTTTTTT
CDR3aa: CASSVRGLAVGGELFF

v_gene: TRBV7-9
j_gene: TRBJ2-1
d_gene: -
abundance: -
CDR3nt: TGTGCCAGCAGCTTAAAGGGGGGGAGCTACAATGAGCAGTTCTTC
CDR3aa: CASSLKGGSYNEQFF

v_gene: TRBV19
j_gene: TRBJ2-2
d_gene: TRBD2
abundance: -
CDR3nt: TGTGCCAGTAGTATCTCAGGCGGGAGGGCCGACACCGGGGAGCTGTTTTTT
CDR3aa: CASSISGGRADTGELFF

v_gene: TRBV7-3
j_gene: TRBJ1-1
d_gene: -
abundance: few
CDR3nt: TGTGCCAGCAGCGCCCCCGGGACCTGGAACACTGAAGCTTTCTTT
CDR3aa: CASSAPGTWNTEAFF

v_gene: TRBV4-1
j_gene: TRBJ2-7
d_gene: TRBD1
abundance: medium-sized
CDR3nt: TGCGCCAGCAGCCTAGGGGGCCTCTACGAGCAGTACTTC
CDR3aa: CASSLGGLYEQYF

v_gene: TRBV5-1
j_gene: TRBJ2-7
d_gene: TRBD2
abundance: many
CDR3nt: TGCGCCAGCAGCTTCCCAGAGCGGGAGGGCTCTTCCCAATACGAGCAGTACTTC
CDR3aa: CASSFPEREGSSQYEQYF

v_gene: TRBV5-4
j_gene: TRBJ2-7
d_gene: -
abundance: -
CDR3nt: TGTGCCAGCAGCTTGGAGGAGGGGGGGGACGAGCAGTACTTC
CDR3aa: CASSLEEGGDEQYF

v_gene: TRBV6-5
j_gene: TRBJ2-6
d_gene: TRBD1
abundance: -
CDR3nt: TGTGCCAGCAGCCTTACAGGGGCTGGGGCCAACGTCCTGACTTTC
CDR3aa: CASSLTGAGANVLTF

v_gene: TRBV18
j_gene: TRBJ1-2
d_gene: -
abundance: -
CDR3nt: TGTGCCAGCTCACCGCGACAGGTCGAAAACTATGGCTACACCTTC
CDR3aa: CASSPRQVENYGYTF

v_gene: TRBV11-2
j_gene: TRBJ2-7
d_gene: TRBD2
abundance: few
CDR3nt: TGTGCCAGCAGCTCAACTAGCGGGAGAGGTCCCTACGAGCAGTACTTC
CDR3aa: CASSSTSGRGPYEQYF

v_gene: TRBV10-3
j_gene: TRBJ2-1
d_gene: -
abundance: -
CDR3nt: TGTGCCATCACTGAGGGGCACGCGTCGGGTGAGCAGTTCTTC
CDR3aa: CAITEGHASGEQFF

v_gene: TRBV7-3
j_gene: TRBJ1-2
d_gene: TRBD1
abundance: -
CDR3nt: TGTGCCAGCAGCTTAGGGACAGGGAATGGCTACACCTTC
CDR3aa: CASSLGTGNGYTF

v_gene: TRBV7-9
j_gene: TRBJ1-2
d_gene: -
abundance: -
CDR3nt: TGTGCCAGCAGCCGAGGACCGGGCTACACCTTC
CDR3aa: CASSRGPGYTF

v_gene: TRBV5-6
j_gene: TRBJ1-2
d_gene: -
abundance: -
CDR3nt: TGTGCCAGCAGCTTTCTCGCGGGCCGGTCTGGCTACACCTTC
CDR3aa: CASSFLAGRSGYTF

v_gene: TRBV25-1
j_gene: TRBJ2-7
d_gene: TRBD1
abundance: many
CDR3nt: TGTGCCAGCACCTCGGGACAGGGCTCTAGCGAGCAGTACTTC
CDR3aa: CASTSGQGSSEQYF

v_gene: TRBV2
j_gene: TRBJ2-3
d_gene: TRBD2
abundance: few
CDR3nt: TGTGCCAGCAGTGTCCAAGGACTAGCGGGAGCGGGTACCGCAGATACGCAGTATTTT
CDR3aa: CASSVQGLAGAGTADTQYF

v_gene: TRBV30
j_gene: TRBJ1-5
d_gene: -
abundance: many
CDR3nt: TGTGCCTGGTCTCGGGCCTCCTCCAATCAGCCCCAGCATTTT
CDR3aa: CAWSRASSNQPQHF

v_gene: TRBV2
j_gene: TRBJ2-7
d_gene: -
abundance: few
CDR3nt: TGTGCCACGGGACACCCCTACGAGCAGTACTTC
CDR3aa: CATGHPYEQYF

v_gene: TRBV4-1
j_gene: TRBJ1-2
d_gene: TRBD1
abundance: few
CDR3nt: TGCGCCAGCAGCCAAGGGGGGACAGGGCCCTTCTATGGCTACACCTTC
CDR3aa: CASSQGGTGPFYGYTF

v_gene: TRBV2
j_gene: TRBJ2-7
d_gene: TRBD2
abundance: many
CDR3nt: TGTGCCAGCAGTTTTAGCGGGGCGCCTTCTTACGAGCAGTACTTC
CDR3aa: CASSFSGAPSYEQYF

v_gene: TRBV27
j_gene: TRBJ1-2
d_gene: -
abundance: many
CDR3nt: TGTGCCAGCAGTTTAATGTCCAGGGAAGGCTACACCTTC
CDR3aa: CASSLMSREGYTF

v_gene: TRBV18
j_gene: TRBJ1-5
d_gene: -
abundance: few
CDR3nt: TGTGCCAGCTCACCGGGGGGCCTGGGCAATCAGCCCCAGCATTTT
CDR3aa: CASSPGGLGNQPQHF

v_gene: TRBV29-1
j_gene: TRBJ2-7
d_gene: -
abundance: -
CDR3nt: TGCAGCGTTTGGACGGTACCCTACGAGCAGTACTTC
CDR3aa: CSVWTVPYEQYF

v_gene: TRBV6-5
j_gene: TRBJ2-7
d_gene: TRBD1
abundance: few
CDR3nt: TGTGCCAGCAGTTCCGGGACAGGATTTCCCTACGAGCAGTACTTC
CDR3aa: CASSSGTGFPYEQYF

v_gene: TRBV5-5
j_gene: TRBJ2-7
d_gene: TRBD1
abundance: few
CDR3nt: TGTGCCAGCAGCTTGGCACTAGGGGGCCTAGTATTTGACGAGCAGTACTTC
CDR3aa: CASSLALGGLVFDEQYF

v_gene: TRBV5-1
j_gene: TRBJ2-5
d_gene: TRBD2
abundance: -
CDR3nt: TGCGCCAGCAGCTTGGGGGGACTAGCGGGAGCCGGAGAGACCCAGTACTTC
CDR3aa: CASSLGGLAGAGETQYF

v_gene: TRBV5-6
j_gene: TRBJ1-2
d_gene: -
abundance: -
CDR3nt: TGTGCCAGCAGCGGAGACAGGAGGGACTGGGGGAAGTTGGGCTACACCTTC
CDR3aa: CASSGDRRDWGKLGYTF

v_gene: TRBV30
j_gene: TRBJ1-5
d_gene: TRBD1
abundance: few
CDR3nt: TGTGCCTGTGACAGGGATAGCAATCAGCCCCAGCATTTT
CDR3aa: CACDRDSNQPQHF

v_gene: TRBV6-5
j_gene: TRBJ1-2
d_gene: -
abundance: few
CDR3nt: TGTGCCAGCAGTTCGATCAGGGATGGCTACACCTTC
CDR3aa: CASSSIRDGYTF

v_gene: TRBV4-2
j_gene: TRBJ2-2
d_gene: TRBD2
abundance: -
CDR3nt: TGTGCCAGCAGCCAAGAGGTACGGGGGGGAAGGGAGCTGTTTTTT
CDR3aa: CASSQEVRGGRELFF

v_gene: TRBV7-3
j_gene: TRBJ1-2
d_gene: -
abundance: -
CDR3nt: TGTGCCAGCAGCTGGACAGATTATGGCTACACCTTC
CDR3aa: CASSWTDYGYTF

v_gene: TRBV10-2
j_gene: TRBJ1-5
d_gene: -
abundance: -
CDR3nt: TGCGCCAGCAGAGACCACAGGACCAGCAATCAGCCCCAGCATTTT
CDR3aa: CASRDHRTSNQPQHF

v_gene: TRBV7-3
j_gene: TRBJ1-6
d_gene: -
abundance: few
CDR3nt: TGTGCCAGCAGCTCAGTGAGTTCACCCCTCCACTTT
CDR3aa: CASSSVSSPLHF

v_gene: TRBV11-3
j_gene: TRBJ2-7
d_gene: -
abundance: -
CDR3nt: TGTGCCAGCAGCTTAGGATCGTGGGTCCGCGAGCAGTACTTC
CDR3aa: CASSLGSWVREQYF

v_gene: TRBV18
j_gene: TRBJ1-2
d_gene: -
abundance: -
CDR3nt: TGTGCCAGCTCACCAACAAGCCGGACAGACTATGGCTACACCTTC
CDR3aa: CASSPTSRTDYGYTF

v_gene: TRBV28
j_gene: TRBJ2-2
d_gene: TRBD2
abundance: many
CDR3nt: TGTGCCAGCAGTTTAGCGGGAGGAGGTTCCGGGGAGCTGTTTTTT
CDR3aa: CASSLAGGGSGELFF

v_gene: TRBV6-5
j_gene: TRBJ2-1
d_gene: -
abundance: few
CDR3nt: TGTGCCAGCTGTCCAGGGGCCGAGGCCTACAATGAGCAGTTCTTC
CDR3aa: CASCPGAEAYNEQFF

v_gene: TRBV7-8
j_gene: TRBJ1-3
d_gene: -
abundance: -
CDR3nt: TGTGCCAGCAGCCCCTCTCGAGGGTGGGGAAACACCATATATTTT
CDR3aa: CASSPSRGWGNTIYF

v_gene: TRBV7-3
j_gene: TRBJ2-1
d_gene: -
abundance: -
CDR3nt: TGTGCCAGCAGCTCACAGGGGAGGGAGCAGTTCTTC
CDR3aa: CASSSQGREQFF

v_gene: TRBV6-6
j_gene: TRBJ1-2
d_gene: TRBD1
abundance: few
CDR3nt: TGTGCCAGCAGACCGGGACAGAGCGGCTACACCTTC
CDR3aa: CASRPGQSGYTF

v_gene: TRBV5-6
j_gene: TRBJ1-6
d_gene: -
abundance: few
CDR3nt: TGTGCCAGCAGCTTGGGACAGGTTGATTCACCCCTCCACTTT
CDR3aa: CASSLGQVDSPLHF

v_gene: TRBV18
j_gene: TRBJ1-1
d_gene: -
abundance: -
CDR3nt: TGTGCCAGCTCACTAGGGGTGACTGAAGCTTTCTTT
CDR3aa: CASSLGVTEAFF

v_gene: TRBV5-6
j_gene: TRBJ2-5
d_gene: -
abundance: -
CDR3nt: TGTGCCAGCAGCTTGGGGCGTGACCAAGAGACCCAGTACTTC
CDR3aa: CASSLGRDQETQYF